This TCR beta chain is drawn from a study of T cell repertoires in breast cancer. Looking at the study overall: Breast cancer patients gave tumors, lymph nodes and blood; healthy donors gave blood.

During the second nested PCR, blocking oligonucleotides suppressed genes that were not paired. Via MiXCR, TCRdb re-called the emulsion pairing reads, giving one row per CDR3 protein. The table has tens of thousands of distinct CDR3 sequences, under 60% seen once. In the case of this clonotype: An end of the junction does not agree with germline; a read error may underlie this.

Paired alpha-beta TCRs of CD8+ T cells were analyzed by expanded emulsion RT-PCR. CD8+ T cells were positively selected and incubated overnight in about 9.2 IU/mL IL-2. Per the germline V gene, CDR1 is LNHNV and CDR2 is YYDKDF (reference sequence). The CDR3 is made up of 16 amino acids. Source material: CD8+ T cells. This TCR came from a pool of human donors with breast cancer or a healthy control (not recorded which). The rearrangement joins TRBV15 to TRBJ1-2, with D tentatively TRBD1 (5 bases). The CDR3: CATSRDREGSPEGCTF. In DNA, the CDR3 is TGTGCCACCAGCAGAGATCGTGAGGGGTCCCCGGAGGGCTGCACCTTC.